The T cell receptor beta chain described here comes from a study of shared clonotypes between healthy human individuals. The wider study: Those who served as donors were two women and three men between the ages of 18 and 49. Findings of the study overall: In having few donors, the study represented limited genetic and exposure-history diversity.

The material for each subset, its genomic DNA, was split evenly across several immunoSEQ plates. Method: immunoSEQ multiplex PCR; TCRdb's copy keeps in-frame clones and lacks some. The sample shows 530,000 or so clones, over 60% of them seen only once. Points on this clone: Its target is unknown.

Per germline, CDR1 MDHEN and CDR2 SYDVKM. The CDR3 has 13 amino acids. The ends were cut back, 5 bases at V and 5 bases at J, with 9 bases in the middle. This chain uses TRBV28 with TRBJ1-4; D is unresolved. This clonotype was obtained from a woman between 35 and 50 years old in good health. Some clones in this sample may be carry-over from other donors' samples. The sequencing sample was made of PBMCs. The chain's CDR3 is CASSLQQNEKLFF. CDR3 sequence (DNA): TGTGCCAGCAGTCTCCAGCAGAATGAAAAACTGTTTTTT.